The source of this T cell receptor beta chain is a study of CD8+ T cells in alopecia areata. Study-wide background: Patients in the treated group were given tofacitinib by mouth, 5 to 10 mg twice a day.

cDNA serving as the sequencing template came from extracted, reverse transcribed RNA. Here immunoSEQ multiplex PCR was the method, and the copy in TCRdb shows in-frame clones only, minus some. Of about 110,000 clones listed, approximately 55% are singletons. The germline V and J ends were trimmed by 1 base and 6 bases, with 12 bases remaining between them. CDR1 is SGHRS, CDR2 YFSETQ, per germline. This CDR3 is built from 14 residues. Points on this clone: Its antigen is unidentified.

As to treatment: oral pan-JAK inhibitor, 5-10 mg twice daily. The study's findings and limits: Expanded CD8+ clones among the top 100, and scalp clonality, were significantly decreased by tofacitinib. Researchers report lesional scalp, most notably alopecia totalis/universalis, outstripped normal scalp in clonality. Many expanded lesional clones persisted during tofacitinib (in both scalp and blood).

The TCR was taken from a human donor with alopecia areata. The J gene is TRBJ2-3, the V gene TRBV5-1; D is ambiguous. The starting material was CD4+ T cells sorted from blood, obtained at week 24, from a patient treated with tofacitinib. The CDR3 nucleotides are TGCGCCAGCAGCTTGACTACCCCTGGGGATACGCAGTATTTT. Amino acids: CASSLTTPGDTQYF.